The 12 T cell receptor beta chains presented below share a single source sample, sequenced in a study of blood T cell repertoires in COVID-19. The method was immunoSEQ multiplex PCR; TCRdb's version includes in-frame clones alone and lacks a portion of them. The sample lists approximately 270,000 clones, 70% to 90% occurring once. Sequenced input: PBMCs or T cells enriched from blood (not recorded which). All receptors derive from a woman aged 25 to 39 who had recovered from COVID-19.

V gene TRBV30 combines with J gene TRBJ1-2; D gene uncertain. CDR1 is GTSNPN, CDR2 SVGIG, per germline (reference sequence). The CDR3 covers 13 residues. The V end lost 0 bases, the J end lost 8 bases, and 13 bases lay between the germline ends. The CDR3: CAWSVSRVWGYTF. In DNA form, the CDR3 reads TGTGCCTGGAGTGTATCCCGAGTGTGGGGCTACACCTTC.

The CDR3 sequence is CASSSATVERPGSPLHF. CDR3 DNA sequence: TGTGCCAGCAGCTCTGCGACAGTCGAACGCCCTGGGTCACCCCTCCACTTT. The gene calls are TRBV28 and TRBJ1-6; the D gene is possibly TRBD1 (5 bases). The CDR3 extends over 17 amino acids. CDR1 and CDR2 (germline): MDHEN, SYDVKM. Trimming took 6 bases from V and 10 from J, leaving 25 bases between them.

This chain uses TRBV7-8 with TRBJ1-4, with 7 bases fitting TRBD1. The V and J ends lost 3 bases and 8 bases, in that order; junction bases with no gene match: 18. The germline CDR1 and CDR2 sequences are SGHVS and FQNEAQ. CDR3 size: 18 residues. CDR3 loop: CASSFEQGLGRYGEKLFF. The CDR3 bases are TGTGCCAGCAGCTTTGAACAGGGGCTGGGGCGTTACGGGGAAAAACTGTTTTTT.

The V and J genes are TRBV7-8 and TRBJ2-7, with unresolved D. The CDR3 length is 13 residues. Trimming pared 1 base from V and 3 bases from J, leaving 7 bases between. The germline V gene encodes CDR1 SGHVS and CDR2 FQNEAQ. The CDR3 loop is CASSLGAGYEQYF. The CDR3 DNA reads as TGTGCCAGCAGCTTAGGAGCAGGCTACGAGCAGTACTTC.

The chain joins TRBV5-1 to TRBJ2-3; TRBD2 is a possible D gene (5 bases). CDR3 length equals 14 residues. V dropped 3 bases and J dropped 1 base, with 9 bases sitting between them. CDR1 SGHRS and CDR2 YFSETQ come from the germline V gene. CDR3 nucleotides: TGCGCCAGCAGCTCGGCCGGGGGCACAGATACGCAGTATTTT. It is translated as CASSSAGGTDTQYF.

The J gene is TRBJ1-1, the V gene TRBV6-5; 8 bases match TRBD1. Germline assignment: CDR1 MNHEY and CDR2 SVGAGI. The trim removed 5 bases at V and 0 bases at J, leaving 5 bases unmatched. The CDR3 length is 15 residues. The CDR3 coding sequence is TGTGCCAGCAGTCCCGGGACAGGCGTGAACACTGAAGCTTTCTTT. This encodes CASSPGTGVNTEAFF.

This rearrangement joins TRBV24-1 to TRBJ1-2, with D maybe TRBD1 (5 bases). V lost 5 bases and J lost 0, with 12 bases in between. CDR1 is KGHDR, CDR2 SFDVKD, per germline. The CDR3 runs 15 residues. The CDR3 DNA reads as TGTGCCACCAGTGGGGCAGGGCTAGCTAACTATGGCTACACCTTC. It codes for CATSGAGLANYGYTF.

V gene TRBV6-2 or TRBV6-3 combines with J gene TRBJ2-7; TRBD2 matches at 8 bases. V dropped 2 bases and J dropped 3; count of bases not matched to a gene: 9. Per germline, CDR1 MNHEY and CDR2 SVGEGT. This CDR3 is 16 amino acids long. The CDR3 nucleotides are TGTGCCAGCAGTTACAGGATAAAGCGGGAGTACTACGAGCAGTACTTC. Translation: CASSYRIKREYYEQYF.

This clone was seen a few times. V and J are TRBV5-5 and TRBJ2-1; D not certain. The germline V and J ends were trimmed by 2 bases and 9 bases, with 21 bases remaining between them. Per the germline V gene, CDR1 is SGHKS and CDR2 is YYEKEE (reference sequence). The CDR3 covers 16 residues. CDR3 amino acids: CASSFPSGISAGEQFF. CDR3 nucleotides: TGTGCCAGCAGCTTCCCCAGTGGTATTTCGGCAGGTGAGCAGTTCTTC.

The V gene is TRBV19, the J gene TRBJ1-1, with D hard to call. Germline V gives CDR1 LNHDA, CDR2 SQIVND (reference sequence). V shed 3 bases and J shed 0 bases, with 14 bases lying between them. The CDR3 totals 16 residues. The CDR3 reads CASSIIGRGVNTEAFF. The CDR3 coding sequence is TGTGCCAGTAGTATTATAGGGCGGGGAGTGAACACTGAAGCTTTCTTT. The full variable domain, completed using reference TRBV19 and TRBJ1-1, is DGGITQSPKYLFRKEGQNVTLSCEQNLNHDAMYWYRQDPGQGLRLIYYSQIVNDFQKGDIAEGYSVSREKKESFPLTVTSAQKNPTAFYLCASSIIGRGVNTEAFFGQGTRLTVV.

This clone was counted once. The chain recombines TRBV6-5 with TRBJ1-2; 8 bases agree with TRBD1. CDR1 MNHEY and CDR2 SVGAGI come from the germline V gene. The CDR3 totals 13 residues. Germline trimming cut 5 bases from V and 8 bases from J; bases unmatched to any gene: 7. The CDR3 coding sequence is TGTGCCAGCAGTACCGGGACAGGTGTAGGCTACACCTTC. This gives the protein CASSTGTGVGYTF.

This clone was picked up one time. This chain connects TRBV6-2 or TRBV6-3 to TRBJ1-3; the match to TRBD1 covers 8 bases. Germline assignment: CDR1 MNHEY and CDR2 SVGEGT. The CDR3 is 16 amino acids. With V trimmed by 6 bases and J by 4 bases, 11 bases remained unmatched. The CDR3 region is CASSPRGQGSGNTIYF. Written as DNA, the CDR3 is TGTGCCAGCAGCCCTCGTGGACAGGGTTCCGGAAACACCATATATTTT.